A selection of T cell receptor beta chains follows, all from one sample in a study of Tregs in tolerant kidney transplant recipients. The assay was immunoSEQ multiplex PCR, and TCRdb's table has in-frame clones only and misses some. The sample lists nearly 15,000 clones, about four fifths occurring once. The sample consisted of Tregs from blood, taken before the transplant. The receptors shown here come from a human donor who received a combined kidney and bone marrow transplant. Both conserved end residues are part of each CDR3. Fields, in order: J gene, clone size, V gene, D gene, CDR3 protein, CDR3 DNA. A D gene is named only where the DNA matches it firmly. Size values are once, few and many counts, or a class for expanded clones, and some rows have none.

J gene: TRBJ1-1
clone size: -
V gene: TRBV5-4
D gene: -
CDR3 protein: CASSLSDRLNTEAFF
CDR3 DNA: TGTGCCAGCAGCTTGTCGGACAGACTGAACACTGAAGCTTTCTTT

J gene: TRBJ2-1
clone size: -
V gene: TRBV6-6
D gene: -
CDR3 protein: CASSYVDNEQFF
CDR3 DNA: TGTGCCAGCAGTTATGTAGACAATGAGCAGTTCTTC

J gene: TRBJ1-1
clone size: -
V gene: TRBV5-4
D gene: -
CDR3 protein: CASSARGTNTEAFF
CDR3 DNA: TGTGCCAGCAGCGCTAGGGGAACGAACACTGAAGCTTTCTTT

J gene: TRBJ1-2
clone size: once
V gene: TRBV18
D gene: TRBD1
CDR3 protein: CASSRSDRELLGYTF
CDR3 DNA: TGTGCCAGCTCACGCTCGGACAGGGAGCTGTTGGGCTACACCTTC

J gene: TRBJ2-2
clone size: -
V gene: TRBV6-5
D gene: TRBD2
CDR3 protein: CASRMSGANTGELFF
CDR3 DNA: TGTGCCAGCAGGATGAGCGGGGCGAACACCGGGGAGCTGTTTTTT

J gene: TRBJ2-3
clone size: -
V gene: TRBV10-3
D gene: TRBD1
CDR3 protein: CAISGNRQGTDTQYF
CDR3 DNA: TGTGCCATCAGTGGAAACAGACAGGGGACAGATACGCAGTATTTT

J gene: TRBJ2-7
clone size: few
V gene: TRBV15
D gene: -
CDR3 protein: CATSRARGEQYF
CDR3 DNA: TGTGCCACCAGCAGAGCCAGGGGCGAGCAGTACTTC

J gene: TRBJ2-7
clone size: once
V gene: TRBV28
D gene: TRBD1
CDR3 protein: CASSYRGLSYEQYF
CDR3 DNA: TGTGCCAGCAGTTACAGGGGCCTCTCCTACGAGCAGTACTTC

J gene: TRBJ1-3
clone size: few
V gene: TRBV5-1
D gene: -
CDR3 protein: CASSSGDTIYF
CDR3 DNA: TGCGCCAGCAGCTCCGGGGACACCATATATTTT

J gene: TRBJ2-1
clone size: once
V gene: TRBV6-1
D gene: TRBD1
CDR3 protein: CASSEGQGGNNEQFF
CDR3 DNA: TGTGCCAGCAGTGAAGGACAGGGTGGTAACAATGAGCAGTTCTTC

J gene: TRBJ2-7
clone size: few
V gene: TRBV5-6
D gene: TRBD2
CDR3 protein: CASSLGTSGAFYEQYF
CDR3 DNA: TGTGCCAGCAGCCTAGGGACTAGCGGGGCCTTCTACGAGCAGTACTTC

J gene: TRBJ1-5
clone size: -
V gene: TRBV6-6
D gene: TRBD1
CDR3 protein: CASSPGQGIHQPQHF
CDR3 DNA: TGTGCCAGCAGTCCGGGACAGGGGATCCATCAGCCCCAGCATTTT

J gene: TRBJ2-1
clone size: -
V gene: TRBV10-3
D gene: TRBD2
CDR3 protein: CAISESFGGGNEQFF
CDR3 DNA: TGTGCCATCAGTGAGTCCTTCGGGGGGGGCAATGAGCAGTTCTTC

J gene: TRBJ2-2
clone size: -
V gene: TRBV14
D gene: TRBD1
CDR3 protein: CASRPKPHRGRTLAGELFF
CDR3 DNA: TGTGCCAGCAGACCTAAACCCCACAGGGGGCGAACCTTGGCCGGGGAGCTGTTTTTT

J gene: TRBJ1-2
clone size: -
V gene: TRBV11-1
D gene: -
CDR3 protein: CASSPQSHESGYTF
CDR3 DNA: TGTGCCAGCAGCCCCCAATCCCATGAGTCTGGCTACACCTTC

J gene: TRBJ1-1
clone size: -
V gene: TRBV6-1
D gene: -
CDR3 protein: CASSDRGWNTEAFF
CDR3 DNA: TGTGCCAGCAGTGATCGGGGGTGGAACACTGAAGCTTTCTTT

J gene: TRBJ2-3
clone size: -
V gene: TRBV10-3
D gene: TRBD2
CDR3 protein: CATRGQTSGSLDTQYF
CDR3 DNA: TGTGCCACCAGAGGGCAGACTAGCGGGAGTTTAGATACGCAGTATTTT

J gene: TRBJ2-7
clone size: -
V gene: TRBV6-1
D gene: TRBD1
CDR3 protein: CASSVEGRGHHEQYF
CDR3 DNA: TGTGCCAGCAGTGTAGAGGGCAGGGGGCACCACGAGCAGTACTTC

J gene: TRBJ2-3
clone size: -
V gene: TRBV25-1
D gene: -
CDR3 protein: CASSEPGTDTQYF
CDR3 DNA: TGTGCCAGCAGTGAGCCAGGCACAGATACGCAGTATTTT